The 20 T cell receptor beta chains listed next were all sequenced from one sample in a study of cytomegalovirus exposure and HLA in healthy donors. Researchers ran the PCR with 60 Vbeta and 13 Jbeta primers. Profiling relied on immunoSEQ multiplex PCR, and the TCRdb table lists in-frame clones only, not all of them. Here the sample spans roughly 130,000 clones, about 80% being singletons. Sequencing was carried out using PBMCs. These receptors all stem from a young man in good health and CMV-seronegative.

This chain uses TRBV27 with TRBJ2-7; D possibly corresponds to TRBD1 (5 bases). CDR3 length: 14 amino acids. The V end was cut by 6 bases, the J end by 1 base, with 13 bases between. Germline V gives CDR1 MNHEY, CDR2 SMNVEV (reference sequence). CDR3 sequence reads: CASSEQEQSYEQYF. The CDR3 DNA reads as TGTGCCAGCAGCGAACAGGAGCAATCCTACGAGCAGTACTTC.

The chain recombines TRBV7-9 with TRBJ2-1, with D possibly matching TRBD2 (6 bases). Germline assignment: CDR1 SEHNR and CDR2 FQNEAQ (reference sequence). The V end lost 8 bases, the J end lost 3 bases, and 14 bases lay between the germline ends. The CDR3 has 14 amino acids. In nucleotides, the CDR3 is TGTGCCAGCCTCTACGGGGGACGCTACAATGAGCAGTTCTTC. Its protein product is CASLYGGRYNEQFF.

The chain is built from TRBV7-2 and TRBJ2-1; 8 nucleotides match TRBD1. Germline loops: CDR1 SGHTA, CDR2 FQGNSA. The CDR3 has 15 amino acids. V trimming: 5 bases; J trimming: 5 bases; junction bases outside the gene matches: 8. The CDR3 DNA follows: TGTGCCAGCAGCCGATACGGGACAGGCAACAATGAGCAGTTCTTC. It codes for CASSRYGTGNNEQFF. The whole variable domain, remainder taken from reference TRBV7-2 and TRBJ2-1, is GAGVSQSPSNKVTEKGKDVELRCDPISGHTALYWYRQSLGQGLEFLIYFQGNSAPDKSGLPSDRFSAERTGGSVSTLTIQRTQQEDSAVYLCASSRYGTGNNEQFFGPGTRLTVL.

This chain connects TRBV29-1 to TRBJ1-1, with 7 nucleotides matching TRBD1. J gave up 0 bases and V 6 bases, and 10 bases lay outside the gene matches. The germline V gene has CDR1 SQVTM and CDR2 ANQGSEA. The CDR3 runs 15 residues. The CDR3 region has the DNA TGCAGCGTAGACCGACAGGGAGCCCTGAACACTGAAGCTTTCTTT. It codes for CSVDRQGALNTEAFF.

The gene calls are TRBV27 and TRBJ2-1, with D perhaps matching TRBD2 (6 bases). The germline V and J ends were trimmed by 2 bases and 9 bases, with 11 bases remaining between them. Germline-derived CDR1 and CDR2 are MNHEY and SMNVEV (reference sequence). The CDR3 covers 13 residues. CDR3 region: CASSLVFSGEQFF. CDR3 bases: TGTGCCAGCAGTTTAGTATTTAGCGGTGAGCAGTTCTTC.

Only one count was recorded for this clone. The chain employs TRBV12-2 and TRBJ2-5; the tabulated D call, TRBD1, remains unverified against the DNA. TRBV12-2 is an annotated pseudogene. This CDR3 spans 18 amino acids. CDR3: CASRLGGETGGKQETQYF. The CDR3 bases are TGTGCAAGTCGCTTAGGGGGCGAGACCGGCGGAAAACAAGAGACCCAGTACTTC.

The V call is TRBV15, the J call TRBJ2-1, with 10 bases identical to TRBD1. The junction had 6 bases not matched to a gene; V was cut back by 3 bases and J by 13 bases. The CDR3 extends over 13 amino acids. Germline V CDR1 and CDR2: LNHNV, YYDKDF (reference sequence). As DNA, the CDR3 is TGTGCCACCAGCAGGGGGACAGGGGCCGCCCAGTTCTTC. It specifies CATSRGTGAAQFF.

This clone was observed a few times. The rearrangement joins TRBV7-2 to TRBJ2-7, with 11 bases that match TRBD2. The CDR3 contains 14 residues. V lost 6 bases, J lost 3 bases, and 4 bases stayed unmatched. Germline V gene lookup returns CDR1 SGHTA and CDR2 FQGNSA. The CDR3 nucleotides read TGTGCCAGCAGACGTACTAGCGGGAGCTACGAGCAGTACTTC. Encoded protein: CASRRTSGSYEQYF.

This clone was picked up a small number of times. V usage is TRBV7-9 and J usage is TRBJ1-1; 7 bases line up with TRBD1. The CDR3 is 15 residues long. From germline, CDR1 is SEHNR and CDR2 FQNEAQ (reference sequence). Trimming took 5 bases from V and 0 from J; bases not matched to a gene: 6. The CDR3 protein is CASSPRQGVNTEAFF. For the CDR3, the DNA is TGTGCCAGCAGCCCCCGACAGGGTGTGAACACTGAAGCTTTCTTT.

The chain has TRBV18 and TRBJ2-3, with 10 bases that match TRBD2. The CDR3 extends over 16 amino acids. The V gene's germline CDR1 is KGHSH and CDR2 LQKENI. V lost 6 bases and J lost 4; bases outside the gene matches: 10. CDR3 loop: CASSRLASGSPDTQYF. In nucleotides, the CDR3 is TGTGCCAGCTCCCGCTTGGCTAGCGGGAGTCCAGATACGCAGTATTTT.

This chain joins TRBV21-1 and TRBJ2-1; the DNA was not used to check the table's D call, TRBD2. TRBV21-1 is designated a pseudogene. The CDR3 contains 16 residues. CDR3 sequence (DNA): TGTGCCAGCAGCAGAGCTAGCGGGAGCCCCTACAATGAGCAGTTCTTC. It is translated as CASSRASGSPYNEQFF.

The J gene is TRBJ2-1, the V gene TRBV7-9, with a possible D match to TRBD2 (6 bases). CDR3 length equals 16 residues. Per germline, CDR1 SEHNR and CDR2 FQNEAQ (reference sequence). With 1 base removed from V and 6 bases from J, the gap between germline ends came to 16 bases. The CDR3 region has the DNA TGTGCCAGCAGCTTAGGCCCCCGGGACTTCGCCAATGAGCAGTTCTTC. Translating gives CASSLGPRDFANEQFF.

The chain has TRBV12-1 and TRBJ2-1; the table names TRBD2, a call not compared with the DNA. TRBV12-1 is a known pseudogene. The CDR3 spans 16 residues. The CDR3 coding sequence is TGTGCCAGCAGCACCCCGGGACTAGCGAATGACAATGAGCAGTTCTTC. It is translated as CASSTPGLANDNEQFF.

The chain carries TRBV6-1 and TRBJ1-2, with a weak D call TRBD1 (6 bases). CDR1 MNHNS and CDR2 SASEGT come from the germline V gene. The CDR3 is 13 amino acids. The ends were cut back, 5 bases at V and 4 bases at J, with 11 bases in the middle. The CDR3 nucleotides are TGTGCCAGCAGTCCAGGGGAGTCCTATGGCTACACCTTC. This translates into CASSPGESYGYTF.

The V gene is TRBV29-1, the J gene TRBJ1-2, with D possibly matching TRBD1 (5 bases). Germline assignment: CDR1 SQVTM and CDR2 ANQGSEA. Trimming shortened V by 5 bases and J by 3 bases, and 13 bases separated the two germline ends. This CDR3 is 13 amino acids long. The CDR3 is CSVPPTGDYGYTF. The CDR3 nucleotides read TGCAGCGTTCCGCCTACGGGGGACTATGGCTACACCTTC.

CDR3 bases: TGTGCCAGTAGTATTTGGAGCCTGAGCGGGGCCTACAATGAGCAGTTCTTC. Translation: CASSIWSLSGAYNEQFF. The chain couples TRBV19 to TRBJ2-1, with 7 bases identical to TRBD2. J lost 2 bases, V lost 3 bases, and 10 bases had no gene match. Per the germline V gene, CDR1 is LNHDA and CDR2 is SQIVND (reference sequence). The CDR3 loop spans 17 amino acids.

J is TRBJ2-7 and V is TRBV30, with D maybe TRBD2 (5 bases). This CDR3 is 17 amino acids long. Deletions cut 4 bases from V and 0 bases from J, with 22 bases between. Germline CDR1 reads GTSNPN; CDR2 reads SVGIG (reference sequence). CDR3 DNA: TGTGCCTGGACAACCCTATCTAGCTCCCTAACCTCCTACGAGCAGTACTTC. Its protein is CAWTTLSSSLTSYEQYF.

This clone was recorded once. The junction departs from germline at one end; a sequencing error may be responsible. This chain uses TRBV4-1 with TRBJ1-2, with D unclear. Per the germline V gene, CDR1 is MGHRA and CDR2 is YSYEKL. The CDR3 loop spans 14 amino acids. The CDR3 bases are TGCGCCAGCAGCCAAGGTCAGGTCCCTTATGGCTACCCCTTC. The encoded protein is CASSQGQVPYGYPF.

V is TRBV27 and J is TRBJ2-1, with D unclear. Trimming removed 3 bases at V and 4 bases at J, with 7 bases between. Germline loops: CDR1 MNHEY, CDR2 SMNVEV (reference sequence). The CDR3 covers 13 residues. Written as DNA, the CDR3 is TGTGCCAGCAGTTTTAGCATTTACAATGAGCAGTTCTTC. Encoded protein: CASSFSIYNEQFF.

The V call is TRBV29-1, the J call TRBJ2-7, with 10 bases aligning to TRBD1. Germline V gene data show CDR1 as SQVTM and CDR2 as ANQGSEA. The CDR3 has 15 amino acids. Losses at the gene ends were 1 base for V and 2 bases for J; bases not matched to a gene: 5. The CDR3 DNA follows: TGCAGCGTTGAAGTCTGGGACAGGGGAACCTACGAGCAGTACTTC. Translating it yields CSVEVWDRGTYEQYF.